The entry below describes one T cell receptor (beta chain). The antigen it binds to is not known. No quality values exist for individual bases; no much larger clone is one base distant. This record belongs to a study of vaccination and CD4 T cells after COVID-19 (dated by TCRdb to 2022 to 2024). Broadly, across the study: Convalescent patients had a positive SARS-CoV-2 result on nasal swab PCR, and of these patients, nine had mild disease and one had severe disease. Participants received two doses of either the Pfizer-BioNTech BNT162b2 vaccine (n=8) or the Moderna mRNA-1273 vaccine (n=2). As controls, cultures received a CEFX viral epitope pool (the positive control), an HIV-1 Nef peptide pool (the negative control), or no peptide at all. The convalescent cohort included six males and four females, with two Hispanic individuals, seven Caucasians, two Asians and one multiracial person. In 10 COVID-19 convalescent patients and a handful of infection-naive healthy vaccine recipients, researchers compared the spike-specific CD4+ TCR repertoire from before mRNA vaccination with the repertoire from after. Culture stimuli were overlapping spike peptide pools from SARS-CoV-2 and from the common cold coronaviruses HCoV-NL63, HCoV-OC43 and HCoV-229E. Post-vaccine blood samples were taken a median of around 68 days after the second vaccine dose, with a range of 14 to 241 days. Post-COVID blood samples were collected from convalescent patients a median of around 96 days after diagnosis, with a range of about 35 to 161 days.

What the research found in general, with its limitations: Of the vaccine-specific clones found in convalescent patients, nearly all (304 of 307) were mono-reactive for SARS-CoV-2 spike instead of being cross-reactive with common cold coronaviruses. An increase in the median number of SARS-CoV-2-reactive clonotypes from approximately 20 after infection to about 39 after vaccination was observed, but the change was not found to be significant. In convalescent patients, a median around 89% of post-vaccine SARS-CoV-2-reactive clones were detected only after vaccination, suggesting vaccine-specific priming. Relatively few convalescent patients were included in the study, and early timepoints after natural infection were not analyzed.

Receptor libraries were prepared by PCR. TCR sequencing of DNA from cultured CD4+ T cells used the Oncomine TCR Beta short-read assay at the Johns Hopkins FTIC core. The QIAamp micro DNA kit was used to extract genomic DNA from the cultured CD4+ T cells. Oncomine TCR Beta libraries from cultured CD4+ T cells were pooled with unique dual indexes and sequenced on an Illumina iSeq 100. Concerning the study's data processing: Non-productive sequences were removed, and CDR3s that did not start with C, did not end with F or W, or were shorter than 7 amino acids were discarded. Antigen-specific clonotypes were identified with the MANAFEST web application by comparing peptide-stimulated wells with reference and other culture wells. An FDR below 0.05, an odds ratio above 5, and a productive frequency above 0.1% in at least two of three replicate wells were required for clones to be considered positive. A clonotype counted as cross-reactive if it showed significant expansion both in the SARS-CoV-2 spike wells and in at least one common cold coronavirus spike condition. Using R version 3.6.1, CDR3 homology was evaluated through Levenshtein distances (stringdist) along with unrooted phylogenetic trees (ape). TCRdb reprocessed the public reads (quality trimming at Q25 with fastp, clone calling with MiXCR) and kept in-frame beta chains. Each entry is one CDR3 protein sequence, shown with its most common DNA and genes. The V and J calls shown here were made by TCRdb, not taken from the authors' results. In all, the sample holds under 20,000 distinct CDR3 sequences, and 20% to 25% of those were seen once. 6% to 8% of the sample is in the top ten clones.

What the treatment or condition label conveys for this sample: roughly 11-day PBMC culture with coronavirus spike peptide pools or control peptides (ViraFEST assay). To expand antigen-specific T cells with peptide pools and then pick out the expanded clonotypes through TCR sequencing, the study relied on the ViraFEST assay. Positive SARS-CoV-2 PCR tests in the convalescent patients dated from March to December 2020, before Alpha, Beta and Delta variants emerged in the United States. Each well held 1.5 million to 2.5 million PBMCs cultured with roughly 10 ug/ml peptide pools in IMDM containing roughly 5% human AB serum and roughly 10 IU/ml IL-2. On days 3 and 7, half of the culture medium was replaced with fresh IL-2-containing medium. CD4+ T cells were isolated after roughly eleven days of culture through negative selection using the EasySep CD4+ T cell isolation kit. Ficoll-Paque Plus gradient centrifugation was used to isolate PBMCs from whole blood, and the isolated PBMCs were then either used fresh or cryopreserved at -140C. Triplicate wells were generally used for each culture condition.

Reading from cysteine to phenylalanine, the CDR3 counts 16 amino acids. Left in the record is the CDR3 DNA by itself, 48 bases read in frame from the first base. The germline V gene (reference sequence) yields SGHKS for CDR1 and YYEKEE for CDR2. Trimming takes 4 bases off V and 6 bases off J; junction bases not matched to a gene: 12. This TCR derives from a human donor with COVID-19. This receptor chain uses TRBV5-5 and TRBJ1-5, with 8 middle bases fitting TRBD1. The sequencing sample was made of cultured CD4+ T cells from blood. The CDR3: CASSPEGRGLGQPQHF. The DNA reads TGTGCCAGCAGCCCTGAGGGCAGGGGGCTAGGTCAGCCCCAGCATTTT.